A selection of T cell receptor beta chains follows, all from one sample in a study of CD8+ T cells in alopecia areata. The data were produced by immunoSEQ multiplex PCR, yet TCRdb's version contains in-frame clones alone and is incomplete. The data hold roughly 140,000 clones, with 62% observed a single time. The sample consisted of CD8+ T cells sorted from blood. The receptor source for this set is a human donor in good health. Each CDR3 is given with its conserved first and last residue. A D gene is named only where the DNA matches it firmly. Not all rows give a size; the values are once, few, many and, for expanded clones, a class.

clone_size | d_call | j_call | v_call | cdr3_aa | cdr3_nt
- | - | TRBJ2-7 | TRBV5-6 | CASSSQRNYEQYF | TGTGCCAGCAGCTCACAGCGAAATTACGAGCAGTACTTC
- | TRBD1 | TRBJ1-5 | TRBV5-1 | CASSWGTDSNQPQHF | TGCGCCAGCAGCTGGGGGACAGATAGCAATCAGCCCCAGCATTTT
few | - | TRBJ2-4 | TRBV28 | CASSLREDIQYF | TGTGCCAGCAGTTTAAGAGAGGACATTCAGTACTTC
- | - | TRBJ2-3 | TRBV9 | CASSSPSDTQYF | TGTGCCAGCAGCTCCCCCTCAGATACGCAGTATTTT
- | - | TRBJ2-2 | TRBV5-1 | CASSPRRLDEKLFF | TGCGCCAGCAGCCCTCGAAGACTGGACGAGAAGCTGTTTTTT
- | - | TRBJ1-1 | TRBV29-1 | CSVGLRDTEAFF | TGCAGCGTTGGGCTGCGAGACACTGAAGCTTTCTTT
- | - | TRBJ2-7 | TRBV4-1 | CASSQGITGYEQYF | TGCGCCAGCAGCCAGGGCATTACTGGCTACGAGCAGTACTTC
- | - | TRBJ2-7 | TRBV5-1 | CASSGQSYEQYF | TGCGCCAGCAGCGGACAGTCCTACGAGCAGTACTTC
few | - | TRBJ2-5 | TRBV23-1 | CASSQIKMFFRGGEETQYF | TGCGCCAGCAGTCAAATAAAGATGTTTTTCAGGGGAGGAGAAGAGACCCAGTACTTC
- | - | TRBJ2-2 | TRBV9 | CASSVVGRGTGELFF | TGTGCCAGCAGCGTAGTGGGTAGAGGCACCGGGGAGCTGTTTTTT
- | - | TRBJ2-1 | TRBV9 | CASSATLGLSEQFF | TGTGCCAGCAGCGCCACTCTGGGCCTGAGTGAGCAGTTCTTC
- | - | TRBJ1-2 | TRBV9 | CASSSPPGDGVYGYTF | TGTGCCAGCAGCTCACCCCCCGGAGACGGCGTTTATGGCTACACCTTC
few | - | TRBJ2-7 | TRBV29-1 | CSVAGGIGQYF | TGCAGCGTTGCCGGTGGGATAGGGCAGTACTTC
- | - | TRBJ2-1 | TRBV29-1 | CSIEVQDIHNEQFF | TGCAGCATAGAGGTACAGGATATCCACAATGAGCAGTTCTTC
- | - | TRBJ2-7 | TRBV7-9 | CASSLGTVSYEQYF | TGTGCCAGCAGCTTGGGGACGGTCTCCTACGAGCAGTACTTC
few | - | TRBJ2-7 | TRBV10-2 | CASSESRGGPGEQYF | TGCGCCAGCAGTGAGTCGAGAGGCGGCCCAGGAGAGCAGTACTTC
few | TRBD1 | TRBJ2-7 | TRBV7-9 | CAVPGQGRYEQYF | TGTGCCGTACCCGGACAGGGCCGCTACGAGCAGTACTTC
- | TRBD1 | TRBJ1-1 | TRBV29-1 | CSVVVRGSEAFF | TGCAGCGTTGTCGTCAGGGGGTCTGAAGCTTTCTTT
- | TRBD2 | TRBJ2-7 | TRBV9 | CASSVTSGYEQYF | TGTGCCAGCAGCGTTACTAGCGGCTACGAGCAGTACTTC
- | - | TRBJ2-7 | TRBV11-2 | CASSLVPNQGSSYEQYF | TGTGCCAGCAGCTTAGTACCAAACCAGGGGTCCTCCTACGAGCAGTACTTC
- | TRBD2 | TRBJ2-7 | TRBV30 | CACRGLAAYEQYF | TGTGCCTGCAGGGGACTAGCGGCCTACGAGCAGTACTTC
medium-sized | TRBD1 | TRBJ2-7 | TRBV5-4 | CASSYPGQGEQYF | TGTGCCAGCAGCTATCCGGGACAGGGGGAGCAGTACTTC
once | - | TRBJ1-1 | TRBV29-1 | CSVESTQNTEAFF | TGCAGCGTCGAGTCCACACAGAACACTGAAGCTTTCTTT
- | TRBD1 | TRBJ1-4 | TRBV15 | CATSKSTGGLEKLFF | TGTGCCACCAGCAAGTCGACAGGGGGTTTGGAAAAACTGTTTTTT
- | - | TRBJ2-7 | TRBV27 | CASSGDDEQYF | TGTGCCAGCAGTGGGGACGACGAGCAGTACTTC
- | - | TRBJ2-7 | TRBV29-1 | CSVVVAGYEQYF | TGCAGCGTTGTAGTGGCAGGCTACGAGCAGTACTTC
- | - | TRBJ2-1 | TRBV27 | CASSLTGSYNEQFF | TGTGCCAGCAGTTTGACAGGATCCTACAATGAGCAGTTCTTC
- | TRBD2 | TRBJ2-7 | TRBV9 | CASSSRTSGRFEQYF | TGTGCCAGCAGCTCTCGGACTAGCGGGAGGTTTGAGCAGTACTTC
- | TRBD1 | TRBJ2-6 | TRBV7-4 | CASSSSSLTGGVCGANVLTF | TGTGCCAGCAGCTCCTCCTCACTGACAGGGGGTGTATGTGGGGCCAACGTCCTGACTTTC
- | - | TRBJ1-2 | TRBV2 | CASSDGTPKGDGYTF | TGTGCCAGCAGTGATGGTACCCCTAAAGGGGATGGCTACACCTTC
- | - | TRBJ2-5 | TRBV5-6 | CASSLPAGLQETQYF | TGTGCCAGCAGCTTGCCGGCAGGGCTCCAAGAGACCCAGTACTTC
- | - | TRBJ2-1 | TRBV20-1 | CSARGLGEQFF | TGCAGTGCTAGGGGATTGGGTGAGCAGTTCTTC
- | - | TRBJ2-1 | TRBV6-6 | CASSYPGALNEQFF | TGTGCCAGCAGTTACCCGGGGGCGCTGAATGAGCAGTTCTTC
- | - | TRBJ2-1 | TRBV29-1 | CSVGASSYNEQFF | TGCAGCGTTGGAGCAAGCTCCTACAATGAGCAGTTCTTC
- | TRBD2 | TRBJ2-7 | TRBV29-1 | CSVSLAGSYEQYF | TGCAGCGTTTCTCTAGCGGGATCCTACGAGCAGTACTTC
- | TRBD1 | TRBJ2-4 | TRBV30 | CAWSPGTGENIQYF | TGTGCCTGGAGTCCCGGGACAGGGGAGAACATTCAGTACTTC
- | - | TRBJ1-5 | TRBV19 | CASSILSGINQPQHF | TGTGCCAGTAGTATTCTCAGCGGCATCAATCAGCCCCAGCATTTT
- | - | TRBJ2-1 | TRBV29-1 | CSVEDSPVSHRNYNEQFF | TGCAGCGTTGAAGATAGCCCCGTCAGCCACCGAAATTACAATGAGCAGTTCTTC
few | - | TRBJ2-2 | TRBV1 | CTSRLVTGATGELFF | TGCACCAGCAGGCTCGTGACAGGGGCCACCGGGGAGCTGTTTTTT
- | - | TRBJ2-6 | TRBV9 | CASSVWVTGANVLTF | TGTGCCAGCAGCGTTTGGGTCACAGGGGCCAACGTCCTGACTTTC
- | - | TRBJ1-2 | TRBV6-5 | CASSRGTPNGYTF | TGTGCCAGCAGTCGTGGGACACCAAATGGCTACACCTTC
- | TRBD2 | TRBJ2-7 | TRBV27 | CASSLVGRGGEQYF | TGTGCCAGCAGTTTGGTAGGGCGCGGGGGCGAGCAGTACTTC
- | TRBD1 | TRBJ2-7 | TRBV9 | CASSARTGTEQYF | TGTGCCAGCAGCGCCAGGACAGGGACCGAGCAGTACTTC
few | - | TRBJ2-1 | TRBV2 | CASSYVSYNEQFF | TGTGCCAGCAGTTACGTCTCCTACAATGAGCAGTTCTTC
once | - | TRBJ2-7 | TRBV7-2 | CASSWSLAGRGSEQYF | TGTGCCAGCAGCTGGTCTTTGGCGGGGCGGGGTTCCGAGCAGTACTTC
once | - | TRBJ2-1 | TRBV29-1 | CSVEGYNEQFF | TGCAGCGTTGAAGGTTACAATGAGCAGTTCTTC
once | TRBD1 | TRBJ2-5 | TRBV27 | CASRTSTGVAQETQYF | TGTGCCAGCAGGACCTCGACAGGGGTGGCCCAAGAGACCCAGTACTTC
once | - | TRBJ2-2 | TRBV5-1 | CASSLSSGELFF | TGCGCCAGCAGCTTGAGTTCAGGGGAGCTGTTTTTT
few | - | TRBJ2-2 | TRBV9 | CASSVDGTGELFF | TGTGCCAGCAGCGTAGATGGGACCGGGGAGCTGTTTTTT
- | - | TRBJ2-7 | TRBV11-2 | CASSIGRYYEQYF | TGTGCCAGCAGCATCGGGCGGTACTACGAGCAGTACTTC
few | - | TRBJ2-1 | TRBV14 | CASTGAAYNEQFF | TGCGCCAGCACGGGGGCCGCCTACAATGAGCAGTTCTTC